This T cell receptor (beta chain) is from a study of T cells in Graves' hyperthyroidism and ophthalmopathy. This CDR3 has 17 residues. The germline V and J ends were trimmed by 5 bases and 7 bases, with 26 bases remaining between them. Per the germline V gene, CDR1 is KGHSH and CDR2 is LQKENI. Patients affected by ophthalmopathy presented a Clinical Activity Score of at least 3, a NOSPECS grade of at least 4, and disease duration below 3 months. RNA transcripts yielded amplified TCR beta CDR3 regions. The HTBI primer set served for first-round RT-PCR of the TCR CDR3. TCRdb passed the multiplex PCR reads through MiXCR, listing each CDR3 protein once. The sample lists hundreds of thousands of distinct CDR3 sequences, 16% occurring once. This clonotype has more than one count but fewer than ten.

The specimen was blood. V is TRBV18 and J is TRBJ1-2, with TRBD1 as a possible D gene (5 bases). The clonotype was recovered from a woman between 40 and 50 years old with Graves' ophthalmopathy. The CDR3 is CASSVAGGTNEPSGYTF. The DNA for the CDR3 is TGTGCCAGCTCAGTCGCGGGGGGGACGAACGAACCTTCTGGCTACACCTTC.